This T cell receptor beta chain was identified during a study of blood T cell repertoires in COVID-19. In the study's own analysis: Scientists estimated how many nucleated cells there were by amplifying reference gene primers. TCRdb's table, derived via immunoSEQ multiplex PCR, lists solely in-frame clones and lacks some. V and J calls and clone size follow that table, whereas D and trimming were derived from the DNA. The sample contains 95,000 to 150,000 clones, approximately 90% of which appear only once. The count of this clone is one. Enrolled during active infection, Seattle patients were then followed longitudinally. Sequenced sample: peripheral blood. The source of this sequence is a man between 45 and 60 years old with COVID-19, enrolled during active disease.

CDR3 sequence reads: CASILLRTRDNEQFF. CDR3 bases: TGTGCCAGCATCTTACTTAGGACTAGGGACAATGAGCAGTTCTTC. The chain joins TRBV5-6 to TRBJ2-1, with 7 bases identical to TRBD2. Germline V CDR1 and CDR2: SGHDT, YYEEEE. The CDR3 is 15 residues long. Germline trimming cut 6 bases from V and 5 bases from J; bases unmatched to any gene: 11.